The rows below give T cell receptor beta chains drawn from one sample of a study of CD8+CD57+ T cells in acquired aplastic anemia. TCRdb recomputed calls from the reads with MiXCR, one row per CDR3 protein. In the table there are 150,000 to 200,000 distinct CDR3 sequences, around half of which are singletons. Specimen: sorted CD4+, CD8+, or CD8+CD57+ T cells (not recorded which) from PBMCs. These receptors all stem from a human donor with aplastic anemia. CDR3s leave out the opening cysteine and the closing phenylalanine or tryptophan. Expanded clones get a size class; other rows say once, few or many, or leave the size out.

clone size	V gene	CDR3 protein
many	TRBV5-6	ASSGDRPLEAF
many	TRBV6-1	ASSTGTLNTEAF
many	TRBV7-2	ASRGGAEDTQY
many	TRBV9	ASSVGSGGSQETQY
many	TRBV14	ASSQRQGIGTGELF
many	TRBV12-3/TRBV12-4	ASSLRPGVGTEAF
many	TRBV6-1	ASSDNRQAANYGYT
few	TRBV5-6	ASSPGLVGTLRLEQF
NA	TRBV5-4	ASSFQRGGLDEQF
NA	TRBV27	ASSLWGNEQF
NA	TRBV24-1	ATSDKLAGPYGQY
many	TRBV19	ASRDTGGDSPLH
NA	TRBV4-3	ASSLGAGGFADTQY
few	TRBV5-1	ASSLGRDSGGELS
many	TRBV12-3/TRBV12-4	ASSPGLAAAYLDEQF
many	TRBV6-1	ASSELGTGNTGELF
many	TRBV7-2	ASSLLLDKPLH